These T cell receptor beta chains were read from a single sample in a study of blood T cell repertoires in COVID-19. Some clones are missing from TCRdb's copy, which holds only in-frame ones; the method was immunoSEQ multiplex PCR. The top ten hold around 1.9% of the sample, which has a few hundred thousand clones, around nine tenths seen once. Sequenced input: PBMCs or T cells enriched from blood (not recorded which). The receptors originated from a woman aged 55-75 years who had recovered from COVID-19. Both conserved end residues are part of each CDR3. The D gene is left open where the match is weak.

d_call,v_call,j_call,cdr3_aa
NA,TRBV2,TRBJ2-1,CASRRQVGNEQFF
TRBD1,TRBV3-1/TRBV3-2,TRBJ2-7,CASSQGTGIPHEQYF
TRBD2,TRBV5-1,TRBJ2-2,CASSLIAGGNTGELFF
NA,TRBV21-1,TRBJ2-2,CARRGQVNTGELFF
TRBD1,TRBV28,TRBJ1-5,CASNRQGGSNQPQHF
NA,TRBV7-9,TRBJ2-3,CASSLAGPSTDTQYF
NA,TRBV24-1,TRBJ1-3,CATSDGTSGNTIYF
TRBD2,TRBV10-3,TRBJ2-3,CAIGVTSVTDTQYF
NA,TRBV5-6,TRBJ1-4,CASSLRGGRNEKLFF
TRBD1,TRBV6-5,TRBJ1-1,CASSTGGEYTEAFF
TRBD1,TRBV18,TRBJ2-7,CASSPPVGQGTYEQYF